The 30 T cell receptor beta chains below all came from one sample that was sequenced in a study of T cells in Graves' hyperthyroidism and ophthalmopathy. What was amplified from RNA transcripts were TCR beta CDR3 regions. TCR CDR3 underwent first-round RT-PCR with the HTBI primer set. TCRdb re-called the multiplex PCR reads with MiXCR, one entry per CDR3 protein. The top ten hold under 55% of the sample, which has a few hundred thousand distinct CDR3 sequences, about 22% seen once. Source material: blood. The receptors shown here come from a woman in her 70s with Graves' ophthalmopathy.

This clonotype was found a few times. The chain combines TRBV4-1 with TRBJ1-1; D not certain. With 2 bases removed from V and 4 bases from J, the gap between germline ends came to 8 bases. Germline V gene lookup returns CDR1 MGHRA and CDR2 YSYEKL. The CDR3 covers 13 residues. CDR3 DNA: TGCGCCAGCAGCCAAAGCGGGGTCACTGAAGCTTTCTTT. Its protein product is CASSQSGVTEAFF.

This chain links TRBV18 with TRBJ2-7; D ambiguous. V dropped 3 bases and J dropped 0 bases, with 9 bases sitting between them. This CDR3 has 14 residues. Germline lookup yields CDR1 KGHSH and CDR2 LQKENI. The CDR3 loop is CASSPQSNSYEQYF. Written as DNA, the CDR3 is TGTGCCAGCTCACCCCAGTCCAACTCCTACGAGCAGTACTTC.

Worth noting for this clonotype: A clone one base away is much larger, so this may be a read error. The chain is built from TRBV12-3 or TRBV12-4 and TRBJ1-2; D might be TRBD1 (5 bases). CDR3 length: 14 residues. In nucleotides, the CDR3 is TGTGCCAGCAGTACGCGGGACGGGGGGTATGGCAACACCTTC. Its translation: CASSTRDGGYGNTF.

This clonotype showed up many times. The genes are TRBV12-3 or TRBV12-4 and TRBJ1-1; D might be TRBD1 (5 bases). This CDR3 has 18 residues. Between the trimmed V and J ends, which lost 4 bases and 5 bases, there was a span of 26 bases. CDR3 protein: CASSYSPPGVRRGTEAFF. The CDR3 nucleotides are TGTGCCAGCAGTTATTCGCCCCCGGGGGTGAGAAGAGGGACTGAAGCTTTCTTT.

This clonotype was detected many times. The gene calls are TRBV6-1 and TRBJ1-1; no reliable D call. The CDR3 extends over 13 amino acids. Deletions cut 3 bases from V and 0 bases from J, with 5 bases between. CDR1 and CDR2 from the germline V gene are MNHNS and SASEGT. The CDR3 bases are TGTGCCAGCAGTGACCAGCTGAACACTGAAGCTTTCTTT. Translation: CASSDQLNTEAFF.

About this clonotype itself: A much larger clone lies one base from this, so it may be a read error. V and J are TRBV11-3 and TRBJ2-5, with D possibly called TRBD1 or TRBD2 (5 bases each). The germline CDR1 and CDR2 sequences are SGHNT and YENEEA. The CDR3 is 13 residues long. CDR3 sequence (DNA): TGTGCCAGCAGCACCCGGGACCAAGAGGCCCAGTACTTC. The encoded protein is CASSTRDQEAQYF.

In this sample, this clonotype turned up a few times. The J gene is TRBJ2-7, the V gene TRBV27; TRBD2 aligns across 7 bases. Trimming at V came to 3 bases and at J to 2 bases, leaving 7 bases not matched to a gene. CDR1 is MNHEY and CDR2 is SMNVEV in the germline V gene (reference sequence). CDR3 size: 15 residues. The CDR3 spells CASSLIASGTYEQYF. CDR3 bases: TGTGCCAGCAGTTTGATTGCTAGCGGAACCTACGAGCAGTACTTC.

This chain joins TRBV3-1 and TRBJ2-1; 8 nucleotides agree with TRBD2. The CDR3 totals 15 residues. V dropped 3 bases and J dropped 7; count of bases not matched to a gene: 8. Germline V gives CDR1 LGHDT, CDR2 YNNKEL (reference sequence). Here the CDR3 DNA reads TGTGCCAGCAGCCAGGCCGGGACTAGTGGGAATGAGCAGTTCTTC. It yields the protein CASSQAGTSGNEQFF.

The chain uses TRBV10-3 and TRBJ2-3; 7 positions match TRBD2. V shed 1 base and J 4 bases; nucleotides not matched to a gene: 5. The CDR3 length is 15 residues. Germline-derived CDR1 and CDR2 are ENHRY and SYGVKD. CDR3 residues: CAISEWGGSADTQYF. Here the CDR3 DNA reads TGTGCCATCAGTGAGTGGGGAGGGTCGGCAGATACGCAGTATTTT.

The chain carries TRBV19 and TRBJ2-3; 7 positions match TRBD1. This CDR3 is built from 13 residues. In germline, CDR1 is LNHDA, CDR2 SQIVND (reference sequence). The J segment lost 2 bases and the V segment lost 11 bases, leaving 7 bases of the junction unmatched. The CDR3 nucleotides read TGTGCCGGGATACAGGGGCCCACAGATACGCAGTATTTT. Amino acid sequence: CAGIQGPTDTQYF. Drawing the rest from reference TRBV19 and TRBJ2-3, the complete variable domain is DGGITQSPKYLFRKEGQNVTLSCEQNLNHDAMYWYRQDPGQGLRLIYYSQIVNDFQKGDIAEGYSVSREKKESFPLTVTSAQKNPTAFYLCAGIQGPTDTQYFGPGTRLTVL.

This clonotype was seen more than once but under ten times. The chain recombines TRBV20-1 with TRBJ2-5, with 10 bases matching TRBD1. Germline assignment: CDR1 DFQATT and CDR2 SNEGSKA (reference sequence). V trimming: 0 bases; J trimming: 4 bases; junction bases outside the gene matches: 8. There are 16 residues in the CDR3. CDR3 region: CSARDGPGTGAETQYF. CDR3 DNA sequence: TGCAGTGCTAGAGATGGCCCCGGGACAGGGGCAGAGACCCAGTACTTC.

The chain carries TRBV9 and TRBJ2-7; weak D call: TRBD1 (6 bases). The length of the CDR3 is 16 residues. Trimming stripped 4 bases from V and 0 bases from J, with 17 bases between. CDR1 is SGDLS, CDR2 YYNGEE, per germline. The CDR3 here is CASSPGGTLTSYEQYF. The CDR3 DNA reads TGTGCCAGCAGCCCCGGTGGGACATTAACCTCCTACGAGCAGTACTTC.

The rearrangement links TRBV20-1 to TRBJ1-3, with D maybe TRBD1 (6 bases). The CDR3 sequence is 13 residues long. Germline lookup yields CDR1 DFQATT and CDR2 SNEGSKA (reference sequence). The V end was cut by 7 bases, the J end by 6 bases, with 16 bases between. The CDR3 nucleotides read TGCAGTGTAAAAGCAGGGGTGGAAAACACCATATATTTT. Residues: CSVKAGVENTIYF.

The genes are TRBV11-2 and TRBJ2-7; 8 bases agree with TRBD2. V dropped 2 bases and J dropped 0; count of bases not matched to a gene: 9. Looked up from germline, CDR1 is SGHAT and CDR2 is FQNNGV. CDR3 length equals 17 residues. CDR3 sequence: CASSLTTSGGGSYEQYF. As DNA, the CDR3 is TGTGCCAGCAGCTTAACTACTAGCGGAGGAGGCTCCTACGAGCAGTACTTC.

This clonotype was counted between two and nine times. This CDR3 is CASSLVGQGAGEQYF. CDR3 bases: TGTGCCAGCAGCTTAGTCGGACAGGGGGCGGGTGAGCAGTACTTC. The chain joins TRBV7-2 to TRBJ2-7; 11 bases fit TRBD1. After removal of 1 base from V and 7 bases from J, the junction contained 6 bases not matched to a gene. This CDR3 is 15 amino acids long. The germline V gene has CDR1 SGHTA and CDR2 FQGNSA.

This clonotype has more than one count but fewer than ten. This rearrangement joins TRBV6-1 to TRBJ2-4, with D unclear. The V gene's germline CDR1 is MNHNS and CDR2 SASEGT. The length of the CDR3 is 15 residues. V was pared by 1 base and J by 1 base, with 8 bases between. CDR3 sequence: CASSEGVGAKNIQYF. DNA of the CDR3: TGTGCCAGCAGTGAAGGGGTGGGGGCCAAAAACATTCAGTACTTC.

This chain's CDR3 is CASSQHYPGEVQYF. CDR3 in DNA: TGCGCCAGCAGCCAGCACTATCCAGGAGAGGTGCAGTACTTC. V and J are TRBV4-3 and TRBJ2-7; no definite D call. The V end was cut by 3 bases, the J end by 9 bases, with 18 bases between. Germline V lookup: CDR1 LGHNA, CDR2 YSLEER. The CDR3 spans 14 residues.

The chain joins TRBV5-6 to TRBJ2-1; 10 nucleotides align to TRBD2. The CDR3 sequence is 16 residues long. Looked up from germline, CDR1 is SGHDT and CDR2 is YYEEEE. The trim removed 3 bases at V and 5 bases at J, leaving 8 bases unmatched. This chain's CDR3 is CASSSKRLAGNNEQFF. The CDR3 nucleotides are TGTGCCAGCAGCTCCAAGAGACTAGCGGGTAACAATGAGCAGTTCTTC.

The sample holds many counts of this clonotype. This chain joins TRBV5-4 and TRBJ2-5; 7 bases agree with TRBD2. With 4 bases clipped from V and 1 base from J, the junction kept 7 bases outside the gene matches. This CDR3 is 15 amino acids long. Per germline, CDR1 SGHNT and CDR2 YYREEE (reference sequence). CDR3 loop: CASSPPPGGQETQYF. The CDR3 DNA sequence: TGTGCCAGCAGCCCACCTCCGGGGGGCCAAGAGACCCAGTACTTC.

This clonotype has just a few counts. The V call is TRBV18, the J call TRBJ2-5; the D is unclear. Germline lookup yields CDR1 KGHSH and CDR2 LQKENI. Trimming cost V 7 bases and J 5 bases, with 8 bases left between them. This CDR3 comprises 11 residues. The CDR3 DNA reads TGTGCCAGCTACCTAGGGGAGACCCAGTACTTC. Its translation: CASYLGETQYF. Full variable domain (remainder filled in from reference TRBV18 and TRBJ2-5): NAGVMQNPRHLVRRRGQEARLRCSPMKGHSHVYWYRQLPEEGLKFMVYLQKENIIDESGMPKERFSAEFPKEGPSILRIQQVVRGDSAAYFCASYLGETQYFGPGTRLLVL.

This clonotype was observed many times. The chain combines TRBV2 with TRBJ1-5; D is ambiguous. Between the trimmed V and J ends, which lost 4 bases and 5 bases, there was a span of 9 bases. This CDR3 is built from 13 residues. The germline gives CDR1 SNHLY, CDR2 FYNNEI. CDR3 amino acids: CASSVEGYQPQHF. CDR3 sequence (DNA): TGTGCCAGCAGTGTTGAGGGATATCAGCCCCAGCATTTT. The whole variable domain, filled in from reference TRBV2 and TRBJ1-5, reads EPEVTQTPSHQVTQMGQEVILRCVPISNHLYFYWYRQILGQKVEFLVSFYNNEISEKSEIFDDQFSVERPDGSNFTLKIRSTKLEDSAMYFCASSVEGYQPQHFGDGTRLSIL.

The CDR3 spells CASTRTSYTGELFF. The DNA for the CDR3 is TGTGCCAGCACTCGGACTAGTTATACCGGGGAGCTGTTTTTT. The chain uses TRBV6-1 and TRBJ2-2; 7 bases fit TRBD2. Germline CDR1 and CDR2: MNHNS and SASEGT. This CDR3 has 14 amino acids. Trimming at V came to 7 bases and at J to 5 bases, leaving 7 bases not matched to a gene.

A few counts support this clonotype. The genes are TRBV6-5 and TRBJ2-5; D may be TRBD1 or TRBD2 (5 bases each). CDR1 MNHEY and CDR2 SVGAGI come from the germline V gene. The CDR3 is 15 amino acids. V gave up 2 bases and J gave up 5 bases, with 15 bases separating them. The CDR3 protein is CASSYGTPLGETQYF. The CDR3 bases are TGTGCCAGCAGTTACGGGACGCCCCTGGGGGAGACCCAGTACTTC.

This clonotype was picked up many times. V and J are TRBV2 and TRBJ1-2; D might be TRBD1 (6 bases). V lost 3 bases and J lost 9, with 20 bases in between. The CDR3 is 15 amino acids. Germline CDR1 SNHLY, CDR2 FYNNEI. The CDR3 sequence is CASSDTRDIAMSYTF. Here the CDR3 DNA reads TGTGCCAGCAGTGACACGCGGGACATCGCTATGAGCTACACCTTC.

There are many counts of this clonotype. This sequence joins TRBV2 and TRBJ2-5; D is ambiguous. V was shortened by 7 bases and J by 7 bases, with 19 bases between the two germline ends. CDR3 size: 14 residues. Per germline, CDR1 SNHLY and CDR2 FYNNEI. DNA for the CDR3: TGTGCCAGCATGGGAAGCGCAACCCAAAGGACCCAGTACTTC. Protein: CASMGSATQRTQYF.

With respect to this clonotype: The junction shows a germline mismatch at one end, possibly a read error. V and J are TRBV6-4 and TRBJ1-2; 8 nucleotides line up with TRBD1. There are 16 residues in the CDR3. In germline, CDR1 is MRHNA, CDR2 SNTAGT. The CDR3 sequence: CAGRAGTGTPNYGYTF. DNA of the CDR3: TGTGCCGGCAGAGCCGGGACAGGAACACCTAACTATGGCTACACCTTC.

The sample holds many counts of this clonotype. This chain links TRBV11-2 with TRBJ2-7; 10 bases agree with TRBD1. Germline-derived CDR1 and CDR2 are SGHAT and FQNNGV. J gave up 5 bases and V 3 bases, and 4 bases lay outside the gene matches. This CDR3 is built from 14 residues. CDR3 sequence (DNA): TGTGCCAGCAGCTTGGGACAGGGGATCCACGAGCAGTACTTC. Translated: CASSLGQGIHEQYF.

The chain is built from TRBV30 and TRBJ1-3; possibly TRBD1 for D (5 bases). The V gene lost 2 bases and the J gene lost 1 base, with 12 bases spanning the gap. CDR3 length: 15 amino acids. Germline V gives CDR1 GTSNPN, CDR2 SVGIG (reference sequence). Written as DNA, the CDR3 is TGTGCCTGGAGTTGGGAGGGGAAGTCTGGAAACACCATATATTTT. Encoded protein: CAWSWEGKSGNTIYF. Full variable domain (missing parts from reference TRBV30 and TRBJ1-3): SQTIHQWPATLVQPVGSPLSLECTVEGTSNPNLYWYRQAAGRGLQLLFYSVGIGQISSEVPQNLSASRPQDRQFILSSKKLLLSDSGFYLCAWSWEGKSGNTIYFGEGSWLTVV.

The chain's CDR3 is CSAPIRDRVNNEQFF. CDR3 in DNA: TGCAGTGCTCCAATCCGGGACAGGGTCAACAATGAGCAGTTCTTC. The rearrangement joins TRBV20-1 to TRBJ2-1; 9 nucleotides agree with TRBD1. Trimming at V came to 5 bases and at J to 5 bases, leaving 10 bases not matched to a gene. Germline V gene lookup returns CDR1 DFQATT and CDR2 SNEGSKA (reference sequence). This CDR3 has 15 amino acids.

The chain carries TRBV3-1 and TRBJ1-2; TRBD1 might be the D (5 bases). Trimming pared 4 bases from V and 2 bases from J, leaving 14 bases between. Germline V lookup: CDR1 LGHDT, CDR2 YNNKEL (reference sequence). The CDR3 extends over 15 amino acids. CDR3 bases: TGTGCCAGCAGCCTCGGGACCAAGCCAAACTATGGCTACACCTTC. Translating gives CASSLGTKPNYGYTF.